Presented here are 27 T cell receptor beta chains from one specimen sequenced in a study of T cell repertoires in cytomegalovirus infection. One entry per CDR3 protein results from TCRdb running MiXCR on the reads. The table has tens of thousands of distinct CDR3 sequences, 20% to 25% seen once. No cognate antigen is known for these TCRs. The material sequenced was CD8+ T cells from cultured PBMCs, taken from culture after CMV antigen stimulation. The receptors stem from a human donor in good health (CMV status not recorded). Some clones in this sample may be carry-over from other donors' samples.

The gene calls are TRBV19 and TRBJ2-3; D assignment may be TRBD1 or TRBD2 (6 bases each). This CDR3 is built from 13 residues. Trimming took 5 bases from V and 4 from J, leaving 10 bases between them. Germline V lookup: CDR1 LNHDA, CDR2 SQIVND (reference sequence). In DNA form, the CDR3 reads TGTGCCAGTAGTTTCGGGGGCGCAGATACGCAGTATTTT. Translated: CASSFGGADTQYF. Using reference TRBV19 and TRBJ2-3 for the parts outside the CDR3, the full variable domain is DGGITQSPKYLFRKEGQNVTLSCEQNLNHDAMYWYRQDPGQGLRLIYYSQIVNDFQKGDIAEGYSVSREKKESFPLTVTSAQKNPTAFYLCASSFGGADTQYFGPGTRLTVL.

This clonotype was seen repeatedly, ten times or more. The chain is built from TRBV6-1 and TRBJ1-6; a possible D gene is TRBD1 (5 bases). Germline V gives CDR1 MNHNS, CDR2 SASEGT. The CDR3 totals 15 residues. V was shortened by 6 bases and J by 5 bases, with 14 bases between the two germline ends. CDR3 coding DNA: TGTGCCAGCAGAGGACATGGCCTACATAATTCACCCCTCCACTTT. Amino acid sequence: CASRGHGLHNSPLHF.

This clonotype was counted many times. This rearrangement joins TRBV7-2 to TRBJ2-2; perhaps TRBD1 as D (6 bases). Germline loops: CDR1 SGHTA, CDR2 FQGNSA. V was clipped by 5 bases and J by 4 bases, with 14 bases between them. The CDR3 consists of 15 residues. CDR3 bases: TGTGCCAGCAGCCAAAGACAGGTCTTCACCGGGGAGCTGTTTTTT. Amino acid sequence: CASSQRQVFTGELFF.

This clonotype appeared a few times. This chain links TRBV4-1 with TRBJ1-4; D not resolved. Trimming pared 5 bases from V and 8 bases from J, leaving 9 bases between. This CDR3 is built from 12 residues. Germline lookup yields CDR1 MGHRA and CDR2 YSYEKL. The CDR3 loop is CASSSAREKLFF. The CDR3 nucleotides read TGCGCCAGCAGCTCCGCGCGGGAAAAACTGTTTTTT.

The V call is TRBV2, the J call TRBJ2-3; TRBD1 is a possible D gene (6 bases). V was clipped by 5 bases and J by 0 bases, with 12 bases between them. Germline V gene lookup returns CDR1 SNHLY and CDR2 FYNNEI. CDR3 length: 15 residues. CDR3 nucleotides: TGTGCCAGCAGTACCGGGACAACTAGCACAGATACGCAGTATTTT. It translates to CASSTGTTSTDTQYF.

This clonotype was seen a handful of times. V is TRBV19 and J is TRBJ1-6; 11 nucleotides match TRBD1. Per germline, CDR1 LNHDA and CDR2 SQIVND (reference sequence). CDR3 size: 15 residues. The V and J ends lost 4 bases and 8 bases, in that order; junction bases with no gene match: 4. The CDR3 region is CASSTGQGAHSPLHF. CDR3 nucleotides: TGTGCCAGTAGTACCGGACAGGGGGCTCATTCACCCCTCCACTTT.

This rearrangement joins TRBV7-6 to TRBJ1-2; possibly TRBD1 for D (5 bases). Trimming left V 5 bases short and J 3 bases short, with 13 bases between. CDR3 size: 14 residues. The V gene's germline CDR1 is SGHVS and CDR2 FNYEAQ. CDR3 sequence reads: CASSATGLHYGYTF. As DNA, the CDR3 is TGTGCCAGCAGCGCCACAGGTTTGCACTATGGCTACACCTTC.

The rearrangement uses TRBV7-9 and TRBJ2-5, with D tentatively TRBD2 (6 bases). This CDR3 spans 15 amino acids. Trimming took off 3 bases at V and 2 bases at J, with 13 bases between the two ends. Germline V lookup: CDR1 SEHNR, CDR2 FQNEAQ (reference sequence). Here the CDR3 DNA reads TGTGCCAGCAGCTTCGCTAGCGCCATGCAAGAGACCCAGTACTTC. Its translation is CASSFASAMQETQYF.

The gene calls are TRBV6-5 and TRBJ1-2; 8 bases align to TRBD1. The J segment lost 6 bases and the V segment lost 4 bases, leaving 13 bases of the junction unmatched. The germline V gene has CDR1 MNHEY and CDR2 SVGAGI. CDR3 length: 16 amino acids. As DNA, the CDR3 is TGTGCCAGCAGTTCCTTATCAAATGGCAGGGGGCATGGCTACACCTTC. Protein sequence: CASSSLSNGRGHGYTF.

This clonotype was counted ten times or more. The rearrangement uses TRBV11-3 and TRBJ2-2; D uncertain. The CDR3 has 15 residues. The germline gives CDR1 SGHNT, CDR2 YENEEA. V lost 6 bases, J lost 4 bases, and 15 bases lay in between. This CDR3 is CASSSYTESTGELFF. The CDR3 coding sequence is TGTGCCAGCAGTTCCTACACGGAGAGCACCGGGGAGCTGTTTTTT.

The chain recombines TRBV6-2 or TRBV6-3 with TRBJ2-3; perhaps TRBD1 as D (5 bases). CDR3 length: 15 amino acids. The V gene's germline CDR1 is MNHEY and CDR2 SVGEGT. V was shortened by 4 bases and J by 2 bases, with 13 bases between the two germline ends. The CDR3 bases are TGTGCCAGCAGTTTAGAAGGACATTTCACAGATACGCAGTATTTT. It codes for CASSLEGHFTDTQYF.

The chain is built from TRBV28 and TRBJ2-1; no definite D call. Trimming stripped 2 bases from V and 7 bases from J, with 15 bases between. Germline V gene sequence: CDR1 MDHEN, CDR2 SYDVKM. The CDR3 is 15 amino acids. CDR3 sequence reads: CASSLGTESRNEQFF. Here the CDR3 DNA reads TGTGCCAGCAGTTTAGGAACAGAATCTCGGAATGAGCAGTTCTTC.

The chain employs TRBV19 and TRBJ2-1; D possibly uses TRBD1 or TRBD2 (5 bases each). Between the trimmed V and J ends, which lost 5 bases and 10 bases, there was a span of 15 bases. CDR1 LNHDA and CDR2 SQIVND come from the germline V gene (reference sequence). This CDR3 region has 13 residues. CDR3 protein: CASSSGTPIEQFF. The CDR3 DNA sequence: TGTGCCAGTAGTTCGGGGACCCCCATCGAGCAGTTCTTC. The entire variable domain, with the rest obtained from reference TRBV19 and TRBJ2-1, is as follows: DGGITQSPKYLFRKEGQNVTLSCEQNLNHDAMYWYRQDPGQGLRLIYYSQIVNDFQKGDIAEGYSVSREKKESFPLTVTSAQKNPTAFYLCASSSGTPIEQFFGPGTRLTVL.

This chain connects TRBV6-2 or TRBV6-3 to TRBJ1-1; D not resolved. The germline V and J ends were trimmed by 4 bases and 5 bases, with 26 bases remaining between them. Germline CDR1 MNHEY, CDR2 SVGEGT. CDR3 length: 18 residues. The CDR3 region has the DNA TGTGCCAGCAGTTCCCGACCTTTGGAATTGGGCGGAACTACTGAAGCTTTCTTT. Protein product: CASSSRPLELGGTTEAFF.

The rearrangement uses TRBV28 and TRBJ1-6; D is ambiguous. Deletions cut 11 bases from V and 1 base from J, with 12 bases between. The CDR3 extends over 14 amino acids. Germline CDR1 MDHEN, CDR2 SYDVKM. As DNA, the CDR3 is TGTGCCGCCCGCAAGGGATCCTATAATTCACCCCTCCACTTT. Translated, it gives CAARKGSYNSPLHF. The full variable domain, rest sourced from reference TRBV28 and TRBJ1-6, is DVKVTQSSRYLVKRTGEKVFLECVQDMDHENMFWYRQDPGLGLRLIYFSYDVKMKEKGDIPEGYSVSREKKERFSLILESASTNQTSMYLCAARKGSYNSPLHFGNGTRLTVT.

The J gene is TRBJ1-2, the V gene TRBV7-2, with a possible D match to TRBD1 (6 bases). V lost 5 bases and J lost 8, with 15 bases in between. The length of the CDR3 is 13 residues. In germline, CDR1 is SGHTA, CDR2 FQGNSA. The CDR3 nucleotides read TGTGCCAGCAGCCCCCCAGGGGCAGAGGGCTACACCTTC. It codes for CASSPPGAEGYTF.

This clonotype was observed a handful of times. The rearrangement joins TRBV24-1 to TRBJ1-5, with D unclear. Germline V gene data show CDR1 as KGHDR and CDR2 as SFDVKD. The CDR3 consists of 15 residues. V was clipped by 5 bases and J by 0 bases, with 10 bases between them. The DNA of the CDR3 is TGTGCCACCAGTGGAGAAGGTTATAGCAATCAGCCCCAGCATTTT. Translated, it gives CATSGEGYSNQPQHF.

V gene TRBV7-6 combines with J gene TRBJ2-1; 8 bases agree with TRBD1. The CDR3 is 21 residues long. V lost 4 bases and J lost 2; bases outside the gene matches: 22. Germline V gene lookup returns CDR1 SGHVS and CDR2 FNYEAQ. For the CDR3, the DNA is TGTGCCAGCAGCTCCTCTATTGACCATGTCGACAGGGGCCGGACCTACAATGAGCAGTTCTTC. It is translated as CASSSSIDHVDRGRTYNEQFF.

This clonotype showed up just a few times. The chain combines TRBV7-2 with TRBJ1-1, with D perhaps TRBD1 (5 bases). Looked up from germline, CDR1 is SGHTA and CDR2 is FQGNSA. V lost 4 bases, J lost 4 bases, and 10 bases lay in between. This CDR3 region has 13 residues. Written as DNA, the CDR3 is TGTGCCAGCAGCTCCAGGGTGATCACTGAAGCTTTCTTT. This encodes CASSSRVITEAFF.

This clonotype came up a few times. J is TRBJ1-1 and V is TRBV11-2; D is ambiguous. The CDR3 covers 14 residues. The germline V gene has CDR1 SGHAT and CDR2 FQNNGV. The V end lost 5 bases, the J end lost 0 bases, and 10 bases lay between the germline ends. The CDR3 bases are TGTGCCAGCAGCGCTACTCGGGTGAACACTGAAGCTTTCTTT. This codes for CASSATRVNTEAFF.

This clonotype was observed a few times. The chain employs TRBV27 and TRBJ1-2, with 7 bases lining up with TRBD1. CDR1 and CDR2 from the germline V gene are MNHEY and SMNVEV (reference sequence). The CDR3 runs to 12 residues. J lost 6 bases, V lost 6 bases, and 4 bases had no gene match. The CDR3 is CASSDRADGYTF. The CDR3 DNA reads TGTGCCAGCAGCGACAGGGCGGATGGCTACACCTTC.

In this sample, this clonotype turned up a few times. The chain combines TRBV7-6 with TRBJ2-6; D is unclear. Germline loops: CDR1 SGHVS, CDR2 FNYEAQ. The CDR3 spans 15 residues. The V gene lost 2 bases and the J gene lost 0 bases, with 5 bases spanning the gap. As DNA, the CDR3 is TGTGCCAGCAGCTTAAGGGCCTCTGGGGCCAACGTCCTGACTTTC. This encodes CASSLRASGANVLTF.

This clonotype occurred a few times. In DNA form, the CDR3 reads TGTGCCAGCAGGGAAGGGGGGGCTAACATTCAGTACTTC. Its protein is CASREGGANIQYF. The chain couples TRBV7-2 to TRBJ2-4; TRBD2 might be the D (7 bases). Trimming pared 6 bases from V and 7 bases from J, leaving 13 bases between. CDR3 length: 13 amino acids. Per the germline V gene, CDR1 is SGHTA and CDR2 is FQGNSA. Complete variable domain (other parts from reference TRBV7-2 and TRBJ2-4): GAGVSQSPSNKVTEKGKDVELRCDPISGHTALYWYRQSLGQGLEFLIYFQGNSAPDKSGLPSDRFSAERTGGSVSTLTIQRTQQEDSAVYLCASREGGANIQYFGAGTRLSVL.

This clonotype appeared a few times. This chain uses TRBV19 with TRBJ1-3; D not resolved. This CDR3 comprises 15 residues. Looked up from germline, CDR1 is LNHDA and CDR2 is SQIVND (reference sequence). The V and J ends lost 3 bases and 0 bases respectively, with 9 bases between them. The CDR3 sequence is CASSMGPSSGNTIYF. Written as DNA, the CDR3 is TGTGCCAGTAGTATGGGCCCGAGCTCTGGAAACACCATATATTTT.

In the case of this clonotype: A read error may produce the germline difference seen at one junction end. The chain couples TRBV7-2 to TRBJ1-6; unclear D gene. Germline loops: CDR1 SGHTA, CDR2 FQGNSA. This CDR3 contains 13 residues. CDR3 DNA: TGTGCCAGCAGCTTAGGGTATAACTCACCCCTCCACTTT. Translation gives CASSLGYNSPLHF.

This chain connects TRBV7-9 to TRBJ1-5; TRBD1 aligns across 9 bases. V was pared by 3 bases and J by 1 base, with 4 bases of the junction left unmatched. CDR3 length equals 16 residues. CDR1 SEHNR and CDR2 FQNEAQ come from the germline V gene (reference sequence). The CDR3 region is CASSFGGTGSNQPQHF. CDR3 in DNA: TGTGCCAGCAGCTTTGGTGGGACAGGGAGCAATCAGCCCCAGCATTTT.

The CDR3 sequence is CASSLRTRGPDTQYF. CDR3 DNA sequence: TGTGCCAGCAGCTTAAGAACCAGGGGACCAGATACGCAGTATTTT. J is TRBJ2-3 and V is TRBV7-8; D may be TRBD1 (6 bases). The CDR3 is 15 amino acids. Germline CDR1 SGHVS, CDR2 FQNEAQ. V lost 2 bases and J lost 4, with 13 bases in between.